This T cell receptor (beta chain) was obtained from a study of CD8+ T cells in alopecia areata (dated by TCRdb to 2017 to 2018). Context from the whole study: Treated patients were enrolled in an open-label pilot trial of oral tofacitinib, 5 to 10 mg twice daily, for moderate-to-severe alopecia areata. The RNA source kit depended on sample type: the PAXgene miRNA kit for fixed scalp, the miRNeasy kit for PBMCs, and the RNeasy kit for mouse skin. immunoSEQ multiplex PCR using 35 Vbeta forward primers and 13 Jbeta reverse primers was used to amplify TCRbeta CDR3 regions. On the human side, TCRbeta sequencing was run on scalp tissue and on sorted CD4+ and CD8+ peripheral blood T cells from healthy controls and from alopecia areata patients with either patchy or totalis/universalis disease. Scalp clonality was compared across normal scalp (n=4), patchy alopecia areata scalp (n=8), and alopecia totalis/universalis scalp (n=8). Biopsies were taken from tofacitinib-treated patients at baseline and at 4 and 24 weeks of treatment, and a later scalp biopsy was taken in several of the tofacitinib-treated patients. Patients received tofacitinib for 6 to 18 months and were then followed off drug for 6 months to check for delayed response and recurrence. To study T cell clonal expansion in alopecia areata, the researchers applied high-throughput TCRbeta sequencing to both the C3H/HeJ mouse model and human patients.

The cysteine opens and the phenylalanine closes a CDR3 of 13 amino acids. The only DNA kept is the CDR3, 39 bases in frame from the first base. The germline V gene encodes CDR1 GTSNPN and CDR2 SVGIG (reference sequence). V sheds 1 base and J sheds 2 bases, leaving 9 bases between their ends. This clone has more than one count but fewer than ten. Its antigen is unknown. Per-base qualities were not stored, and no clone one base away is much larger. Beyond this particular receptor, the publication reports: Lesional scalp, especially in alopecia totalis/universalis, showed higher clonality and more expanded CD8+ clones than normal scalp, suggesting antigenic drive. Scalp TCR repertoire analysis is complicated because resident alphabeta T cells in normal human skin are also sequenced, whereas mouse skin is dominated by gammadelta T cells. TCR sequences shared between patients were less clear than in mice, possibly partly because of HLA diversity in the patient population.

The sample's time point label, decoded: baseline before oral tofacitinib. From alopecia areata patients, peripheral blood was collected along with lesional scalp punch biopsies. PBMCs were separated by density centrifugation and stained for CD3, CD4 and CD8, after which CD4+ and CD8+ T cells were sorted on a FACSAria. Library creation used the immunoSEQ multiplex PCR assay. RNA was extracted from all samples and reverse transcribed into cDNA as template for TCR sequencing. First-strand cDNA was synthesized using SuperScript III with a 2:1 mix of oligo-dT and random hexamers. Amplification bias was assessed with a synthetic immune receptor repertoire, and residual bias was removed computationally. The study's processing was this. Raw reads were preprocessed to remove errors, and CDR3 was defined according to IMGT conventions as the region from the conserved cysteine to phenylalanine. Clonality was computed by normalizing Shannon entropy by log2 of the number of productive unique TCRs and subtracting the result from 1. Scalp TCRbeta sequences were cross-referenced with sorted blood CD4 and CD8 repertoires so that the CD4 or CD8 identity of scalp clones could be inferred. The table was pulled from immuneACCESS by TCRdb, which kept in-frame rearrangements only. Such tables lose some clones; where checked, under half of the loss comes from unresolved V genes, and the rest has no known cause. V, J and clone size reflect that table, while D and trimming were determined from the DNA. The sample records about 180,000 clones, around three fifths of which are singletons. The ten largest clonotypes hold around 15% of the sample.

This specimen was CD4+ T cells sorted from blood, taken at week 0. The chain is assembled from TRBV30 and TRBJ2-7, with the D gene tentatively TRBD1 or TRBD2, based on 5 matching bases in each. This receptor was obtained from a human donor with alopecia areata. The CDR3 protein is CAWSAGTPYEQYF. The DNA sequence is TGTGCCTGGAGTGCGGGGACCCCCTACGAGCAGTACTTC.